Following are 23 T cell receptor beta chains from one sample sequenced in a study of T cells in Graves' hyperthyroidism and ophthalmopathy. RNA transcripts provided the source from which TCR beta CDR3 regions were amplified. The HTBI primer set was used in a first-round RT-PCR of the TCR CDR3. TCRdb passed the multiplex PCR reads through MiXCR, listing each CDR3 protein once. The sample gives roughly 580,000 distinct CDR3 sequences, about 43% of which show up once; about 8.2% is in the top ten. Sequenced sample: peripheral blood or thyroid tissue (not recorded which). These receptors originate from a young woman with Graves' hyperthyroidism.

V is TRBV10-3 and J is TRBJ1-1; D unresolved. Per germline, CDR1 ENHRY and CDR2 SYGVKD. The CDR3 has 14 amino acids. Deletions cut 4 bases from V and 4 bases from J, with 13 bases between. This chain's CDR3 is CAISAVRSVTEAFF. Here the CDR3 DNA reads TGTGCCATCAGTGCGGTTAGGAGTGTCACTGAAGCTTTCTTT.

Only a few counts were recorded for this clonotype. This chain joins TRBV7-3 and TRBJ2-6; D gene unclear. With 5 bases removed from V and 7 bases from J, the gap between germline ends came to 3 bases. CDR3 length equals 11 residues. Germline CDR1 and CDR2: SGHTA and FQGTGA. The CDR3 reads CASSPANVLTF. CDR3 DNA: TGTGCCAGCAGCCCCGCCAACGTCCTGACTTTC.

The gene calls are TRBV12-3 or TRBV12-4 and TRBJ1-5; D remains unclear. The CDR3 has 12 residues. V dropped 5 bases and J dropped 6 bases, with 8 bases sitting between them. The CDR3 is CASSPVSQPQHF. For the CDR3, the DNA is TGTGCCAGCAGTCCAGTTAGTCAGCCCCAGCATTTT.

This clonotype was seen at least ten times. The chain has TRBV6-6 and TRBJ1-1; D unclear. The CDR3 totals 10 residues. V was clipped by 5 bases and J by 12 bases, with 10 bases between them. The germline CDR1 and CDR2 sequences are MNHNY and SVGAGI (reference sequence). CDR3 protein: CASSATRSFF. The CDR3 bases are TGTGCCAGCAGTGCCACAAGGTCTTTCTTT.

The sample holds many counts of this clonotype. The chain has TRBV7-9 and TRBJ2-7; TRBD2 matches 9 bases. Losses at the gene ends were 5 bases for V and 4 bases for J; bases not matched to a gene: 6. Germline CDR1 reads SEHNR; CDR2 reads FQNEAQ (reference sequence). This CDR3 is built from 14 residues. The CDR3 reads CASSDGTSTYEQYF. CDR3 nucleotides: TGTGCCAGCAGCGACGGGACTAGCACTTACGAGCAGTACTTC. The full variable domain, with the rest looked up from reference TRBV7-9 and TRBJ2-7, is DTGVSQNPRHKITKRGQNVTFRCDPISEHNRLYWYRQTLGQGPEFLTYFQNEAQLEKSRLLSDRFSAERPKGSFSTLEIQRTEQGDSAMYLCASSDGTSTYEQYFGPGTRLTVT.

In this sample, this clonotype turned up a few times. V and J are TRBV7-8 and TRBJ2-7, with D perhaps TRBD1 or TRBD2 (5 bases each). Trimming removed 5 bases from V and 0 bases from J, with 14 bases in between. The germline CDR1 and CDR2 sequences are SGHVS and FQNEAQ. The CDR3 extends over 15 amino acids. The chain's CDR3 is CASSAQLGTSYEQYF. CDR3 sequence (DNA): TGTGCCAGCAGCGCCCAACTAGGGACCTCCTACGAGCAGTACTTC. Full variable domain (missing parts from reference TRBV7-8 and TRBJ2-7): GAGVSQSPRYKVAKRGQDVALRCDPISGHVSLFWYQQALGQGPEFLTYFQNEAQLDKSGLPSDRFFAERPEGSVSTLKIQRTQQEDSAVYLCASSAQLGTSYEQYFGPGTRLTVT.

This clonotype occurred many times. The chain joins TRBV7-2 to TRBJ2-6; D call uncertain. The V end lost 6 bases, the J end lost 0 bases, and 15 bases lay between the germline ends. CDR1 SGHTA and CDR2 FQGNSA come from the germline V gene. The CDR3 has 17 amino acids. The CDR3 DNA is TGTGCCAGCAGGCGTACCGGACGGATCTCTGGGGCCAACGTCCTGACTTTC. It codes for CASRRTGRISGANVLTF.

This sequence joins TRBV10-3 and TRBJ1-6; possible D gene TRBD1, 5 bases. V dropped 10 bases and J dropped 9 bases, with 13 bases sitting between them. CDR1 is ENHRY, CDR2 SYGVKD, per germline. The CDR3 contains 12 residues. The CDR3 region has the DNA TGTGCCACCAACAGCCAGGGTTCACCCCTCCACTTT. It codes for CATNSQGSPLHF.

Only a few counts were recorded for this clonotype. The V gene is TRBV7-8, the J gene TRBJ2-7; 9 nucleotides match TRBD1. Germline CDR1 reads SGHVS; CDR2 reads FQNEAQ. Trimming cost V 5 bases and J 4 bases; bases outside gene matches: 6. The CDR3 consists of 14 residues. CDR3 in amino acids: CASSPDRGWYEQYF. Written as DNA, the CDR3 is TGTGCCAGCAGCCCGGACAGGGGATGGTACGAGCAGTACTTC.

The V call is TRBV12-3 or TRBV12-4, the J call TRBJ1-4, with a possible D match to TRBD1 (6 bases). V was trimmed by 6 bases and J by 0 bases, leaving 11 bases between them. CDR3 length equals 15 residues. In nucleotides, the CDR3 is TGTGCCAGCAGAGACAGGACCGCAACTAATGAAAAACTGTTTTTT. It yields the protein CASRDRTATNEKLFF.

V gene TRBV25-1 combines with J gene TRBJ1-2, with 7 bases identical to TRBD1. V shed 4 bases, J shed 4 bases, and the junction held 12 bases outside the gene matches. From germline, CDR1 is MGHDK and CDR2 SYGVNS. CDR3 length: 16 amino acids. In DNA form, the CDR3 reads TGTGCCAGCAGTGCTAGGCAGAACAGGGGTGGCTATGGCTACACCTTC. Protein: CASSARQNRGGYGYTF.

This chain uses TRBV20-1 with TRBJ2-7; D is undetermined. CDR1 and CDR2 (germline): DFQATT, SNEGSKA (reference sequence). Trimming removed 6 bases from V and 4 bases from J, with 16 bases in between. There are 13 residues in the CDR3. The CDR3: CSAQRVTPYEQYF. The CDR3 bases are TGCAGTGCCCAGAGAGTCACACCGTACGAGCAGTACTTC.

This clonotype occurred a few times. A clone one base away is much larger, so this may be a read error. V is TRBV10-3 and J is TRBJ1-2; D might be TRBD1 (5 bases). The CDR3 sequence is 14 residues long. Germline V gene lookup returns CDR1 ENHRY and CDR2 SYGVKD. V shed 2 bases and J shed 4 bases, with 11 bases lying between them. The CDR3 sequence is CAISEPLGTYGYTF. CDR3 nucleotides: TGTGCCATCAGTGAGCCTCTCGGGACCTATGGCTACACCTTC.

Remarks on this clonotype: An end of the junction differs from the germline gene, which may be a read error. The J gene is TRBJ2-5, the V gene TRBV7-7, with TRBD2 as a possible D gene (7 bases). There are 15 residues in the CDR3. Germline lookup yields CDR1 SSHAT and CDR2 FNYEAQ (reference sequence). This chain's CDR3 is CASSLEGGGQETQYF. As DNA, the CDR3 is TGTGCTAGCAGCTTAGAGGGGGGGGGCCAAGAGACCCAGTACTTC.

This clonotype was found a few times. This sequence joins TRBV7-1 and TRBJ1-2; tentatively, D is TRBD1 (5 bases). TRBV7-1 is an open reading frame, and its role is uncertain. Trimming cost V 3 bases and J 4 bases, with 21 bases left between them. The CDR3 extends over 17 amino acids. CDR3 nucleotides: TGTGCCAGCAGCTCTCCGCTCCGGGACGGAAAAGCCTATGGCTACACCTTC. This sequence encodes CASSSPLRDGKAYGYTF.

V is TRBV6-6 and J is TRBJ2-7; tentatively, D is TRBD1 or TRBD2 (5 bases each). V was trimmed by 8 bases and J by 7 bases, leaving 21 bases between them. Germline V lookup: CDR1 MNHNY, CDR2 SVGAGI (reference sequence). The CDR3 is 14 amino acids. This CDR3 is CASRDLTYKREQYF. The CDR3, as DNA: TGTGCCAGCCGGGACCTAACGTACAAGAGGGAGCAGTACTTC.

The V and J genes are TRBV2 and TRBJ1-4; tentatively, D is TRBD1 (6 bases). The ends were cut back, 8 bases at V and 7 bases at J, with 17 bases in the middle. Germline lookup yields CDR1 SNHLY and CDR2 FYNNEI. The CDR3 covers 14 residues. CDR3 amino acids: CASAVDQGLEKLFF. In DNA form, the CDR3 reads TGTGCCAGCGCAGTTGACCAGGGGCTTGAAAAACTGTTTTTT.

This clonotype has ten or more counts. V is TRBV15 and J is TRBJ1-2, with TRBD1 as a possible D gene (6 bases). The CDR3 length is 15 residues. Trimming cost V 0 bases and J 0 bases, with 8 bases left between them. CDR1 LNHNV and CDR2 YYDKDF come from the germline V gene (reference sequence). The CDR3 loop reads CATSRDGTTNYGYTF. For the CDR3, the DNA is TGTGCCACCAGCAGAGACGGGACAACTAACTATGGCTACACCTTC.

Ten or more counts support this clonotype. This chain uses TRBV20-1 with TRBJ2-5, with D perhaps matching TRBD1 or TRBD2 (6 bases each). The CDR3 has 13 amino acids. CDR1 DFQATT and CDR2 SNEGSKA come from the germline V gene (reference sequence). Trimming removed 5 bases at V and 4 bases at J, with 14 bases between. The CDR3 sequence: CSAATKGGETQYF. The CDR3 DNA follows: TGCAGTGCTGCAACCAAGGGGGGAGAGACCCAGTACTTC.

The chain has TRBV20-1 and TRBJ1-4; 7 bases fit TRBD1. V lost 2 bases, J lost 10 bases, and 7 bases stayed unmatched. CDR1 is DFQATT and CDR2 is SNEGSKA in the germline V gene (reference sequence). The CDR3 is 13 amino acids. CDR3 residues: CSARRQGSGKLFF. The DNA of the CDR3 is TGCAGTGCTAGAAGACAGGGATCGGGAAAACTGTTTTTT.

The genes are TRBV10-3 and TRBJ2-7, with 8 bases that match TRBD1. V dropped 4 bases and J dropped 0; count of bases not matched to a gene: 8. From germline, CDR1 is ENHRY and CDR2 SYGVKD. The CDR3 is made up of 16 amino acids. In DNA, the CDR3 is TGTGCCATCAGTGGCGGACAGGGAATAATCTCCTACGAGCAGTACTTC. This codes for CAISGGQGIISYEQYF.

This clonotype was detected many times. V is TRBV14 and J is TRBJ1-2; D possibly corresponds to TRBD1 (5 bases). Looked up from germline, CDR1 is SGHDN and CDR2 is FVKESK. Trimming removed 3 bases from V and 14 bases from J, with 13 bases in between. This CDR3 contains 11 residues. The CDR3 bases are TGTGCCAGCAGCCAGAACGCAGGGTCTACCTTC. This codes for CASSQNAGSTF.

The chain combines TRBV7-9 with TRBJ2-7, with 13 bases identical to TRBD2. The CDR3 extends over 14 amino acids. Looked up from germline, CDR1 is SEHNR and CDR2 is FQNEAQ (reference sequence). V dropped 6 bases and J dropped 5; count of bases not matched to a gene: 4. The CDR3 sequence: CASRGLAGIHEQYF. Here the CDR3 DNA reads TGTGCCAGCAGGGGACTAGCGGGAATCCACGAGCAGTACTTC.